The next 9 T cell receptor beta chains were all read from a single sample in a study of Ad26.COV2.S vaccination and SARS-CoV-2 variants. Specified treatment: around 19 received Ad26.COV2.S at low or high dose, single or two shots; 5 received placebo; per-sample allocation not given. Sampling happened 63 days after the first vaccine or placebo injection. The repertoire was sequenced with immunoSEQ multiplex PCR; TCRdb's copy has only in-frame clones and lacks some. Of some 340,000 clones in the sample, roughly 80% are singletons; the top ten hold 2% to 2.5%. The sequencing here drew on peripheral blood, taken in a trial of Ad26.COV2.S vaccine versus placebo. These receptors were collected from a person between 18 and 65 years old who received the Ad26.COV2.S COVID-19 vaccine or a placebo.

This rearrangement joins TRBV28 to TRBJ1-2; the D gene is possibly TRBD1 (5 bases). This CDR3 comprises 16 residues. With 6 bases removed from V and 3 bases from J, the gap between germline ends came to 20 bases. Germline lookup yields CDR1 MDHEN and CDR2 SYDVKM. The CDR3 here is CASSPGGGRRYYGYTF. The CDR3 nucleotides are TGTGCCAGCAGCCCCGGGGGGGGGAGGCGGTACTATGGCTACACCTTC.

The rearrangement joins TRBV5-1 to TRBJ2-5; 9 bases map to TRBD1. The germline V gene has CDR1 SGHRS and CDR2 YFSETQ. Unmatched junction bases numbered 4, after V lost 2 bases and J lost 2 bases. This CDR3 is 15 amino acids long. In DNA form, the CDR3 reads TGCGCCAGCAGCTTTATGACAGGGGGTCAAGAGACCCAGTACTTC. This gives the protein CASSFMTGGQETQYF.

J is TRBJ1-5 and V is TRBV7-9; D remains ambiguous. Germline CDR1 is SEHNR and CDR2 is FQNEAQ (reference sequence). This CDR3 has 13 amino acids. V lost 5 bases to trimming and J lost 6 bases, with 11 bases between them. Here the CDR3 DNA reads TGTGCCAGCAGCCAAAGGTTGAGTCAGCCCCAGCATTTT. As protein: CASSQRLSQPQHF.

The chain couples TRBV24-1 to TRBJ1-2, with 8 positions matching TRBD1. The length of the CDR3 is 15 residues. Germline V CDR1 and CDR2: KGHDR, SFDVKD. V was clipped by 2 bases and J by 6 bases; unmatched bases: 7. CDR3 residues: CATSDSSDRADGYTF. CDR3 nucleotides: TGTGCCACCAGTGATTCTTCGGACAGGGCCGATGGCTACACCTTC.

The J gene is TRBJ1-2, the V gene TRBV21-1; TRBD1 is the table's D call and was not checked against the DNA. TRBV21-1 is a documented pseudogene. This CDR3 is 16 amino acids long. CDR3 DNA: TGTGCCAGCATTGGCGTCTGGACAGGCCTATACTATGGCTACACCTTC. As protein: CASIGVWTGLYYGYTF.

The chain has TRBV30 and TRBJ2-5, with TRBD2 as a possible D gene (5 bases). Germline V gives CDR1 GTSNPN, CDR2 SVGIG (reference sequence). The CDR3 covers 15 residues. Trimming removed 3 bases from V and 3 bases from J, with 17 bases in between. The CDR3 DNA reads TGTGCCTGGAGCGATCTAACTAGGTTCGAAGAGACCCAGTACTTC. This encodes CAWSDLTRFEETQYF.

In DNA form, the CDR3 reads TGTGCCAGTACCACCCCACTGGAGGGTGAAAAACTGTTTTTT. Protein product: CASTTPLEGEKLFF. The V and J genes are TRBV19 and TRBJ1-4; D gene unclear. The length of the CDR3 is 14 residues. V was cut by 7 bases and J by 7 bases, with 16 bases left in between. Germline loops: CDR1 LNHDA, CDR2 SQIVND (reference sequence).

V is TRBV7-8 and J is TRBJ1-6; 8 bases align to TRBD1. CDR3 length: 16 residues. Germline V gene data show CDR1 as SGHVS and CDR2 as FQNEAQ. V was pared by 0 bases and J by 8 bases, with 6 bases of the junction left unmatched. DNA of the CDR3: TGTGCCAGCAGCTTAGCAGAGACAGGGGAGGATTCACCCCTCCACTTT. Translated, it gives CASSLAETGEDSPLHF.

This sequence joins TRBV7-2 and TRBJ2-7, with 12 bases aligning to TRBD1. V lost 5 bases to trimming and J lost 5 bases; unmatched junction nucleotides: 10. The CDR3 runs to 16 residues. The germline V gene has CDR1 SGHTA and CDR2 FQGNSA. The CDR3 DNA follows: TGTGCCAGCAGCCTCTACCCGGGACAGGGGGCGGACGAGCAGTACTTC. This sequence encodes CASSLYPGQGADEQYF.